The next 31 T cell receptor beta chains were all read from a single sample in a study of CD8 T cells in ankylosing spondylitis. General observations from the study: What seemed typical of ankylosing spondylitis blood was a TCR beta motif built from 8 or 9 highly homologous variants.

The antigens these receptors bind are not known. One entry per CDR3 protein, called by TCRdb with MiXCR from the 5' RACE reads. The sample lists over 600,000 distinct CDR3 sequences, around 19% occurring once. Input material: blood, either unsorted or a sorted T cell fraction (not recorded which). The receptors shown here come from a male donor with ankylosing spondylitis.

This clonotype has ten or more counts. The chain uses TRBV6-5 and TRBJ2-7, with a weak D call TRBD2 (5 bases). V was clipped by 0 bases and J by 3 bases, with 12 bases between them. This CDR3 has 15 amino acids. Germline CDR1 reads MNHEY; CDR2 reads SVGAGI. The CDR3 spells CASSYSSGSSYEQYF. CDR3 coding DNA: TGTGCCAGCAGTTACTCATCGGGGTCTAGCTACGAGCAGTACTTC.

This clonotype was detected only a few times. The rearrangement links TRBV27 to TRBJ2-3; the match to TRBD1 covers 9 bases. The CDR3 covers 17 residues. In germline, CDR1 is MNHEY, CDR2 SMNVEV (reference sequence). Trimming removed 5 bases from V and 4 bases from J; junction bases left unmatched: 13. The CDR3: CASSPTPGQGTADTQYF. The DNA of the CDR3 is TGTGCCAGCAGTCCTACTCCGGGACAGGGAACCGCAGATACGCAGTATTTT.

The table lists this clonotype with a few counts. This chain uses TRBV6-1 with TRBJ2-1; no clear D gene. This CDR3 is 15 amino acids long. V was trimmed by 6 bases and J by 2 bases, leaving 14 bases between them. Germline V lookup: CDR1 MNHNS, CDR2 SASEGT. Here the CDR3 reads CASRLGKGTYNEQFF. As DNA, the CDR3 is TGTGCCAGCAGGCTGGGGAAGGGAACCTACAATGAGCAGTTCTTC.

This clonotype showed up just a few times. The chain links TRBV6-1 to TRBJ2-7, with D perhaps TRBD2 (6 bases). Germline lookup yields CDR1 MNHNS and CDR2 SASEGT. Trimming shortened V by 7 bases and J by 7 bases, and 20 bases separated the two germline ends. The CDR3 totals 14 residues. CDR3 DNA sequence: TGTGCCAGCAAGGCGGTCCGGACTACGGGAGAGCAGTACTTC. Translated: CASKAVRTTGEQYF.

This clonotype was seen only a few times. CDR3 amino acids: CASSLVQGYADTQYF. CDR3 nucleotides: TGTGCCAGCAGCTTGGTACAGGGATATGCAGATACGCAGTATTTT. The chain combines TRBV7-9 with TRBJ2-3, with D possibly being TRBD1 (6 bases). The CDR3 totals 15 residues. The germline V gene encodes CDR1 SEHNR and CDR2 FQNEAQ (reference sequence). Trimming took 3 bases from V and 4 from J, leaving 14 bases between them.

This clonotype was seen only a few times. The CDR3 loop reads CSFRTGLGEQYF. CDR3 coding DNA: TGCAGCTTCCGGACAGGGTTGGGCGAGCAGTACTTC. The J gene is TRBJ2-7, the V gene TRBV29-1; 8 positions agree with TRBD1. Germline values: CDR1 SQVTM, CDR2 ANQGSEA. The trim removed 8 bases at V and 6 bases at J, leaving 9 bases unmatched. The CDR3 has 12 amino acids.

This clonotype occurred a few times. V is TRBV20-1 and J is TRBJ2-1, with 13 bases that match TRBD2. The CDR3 spans 14 residues. V gave up 5 bases and J gave up 8 bases; unmatched junction bases: 6. Germline V gives CDR1 DFQATT, CDR2 SNEGSKA (reference sequence). The CDR3 sequence: CSAVTSGGFDEQFF. In DNA form, the CDR3 reads TGCAGTGCTGTGACTAGCGGGGGGTTCGATGAGCAGTTCTTC.

This clonotype turned up a few times. The V and J genes are TRBV28 and TRBJ1-3; D unresolved. CDR1 is MDHEN and CDR2 is SYDVKM in the germline V gene. Trimming left V 5 bases short and J 0 bases short, with 14 bases between. This CDR3 contains 16 residues. Here the CDR3 DNA reads TGTGCCAGCAGTCCTCCCGCCATGTTCTCTGGAAACACCATATATTTT. Protein: CASSPPAMFSGNTIYF.

The rearrangement uses TRBV12-3 or TRBV12-4 and TRBJ1-5; D might be TRBD1 (5 bases). CDR3 length: 13 residues. V lost 8 bases and J lost 9, with 17 bases in between. CDR3 coding DNA: TGTGCCAGCGTCGACAGACAATCAGGGCCCCAGCATTTT. It is translated as CASVDRQSGPQHF.

V is TRBV5-6 and J is TRBJ1-1; D gene unclear. V dropped 5 bases and J dropped 5 bases, with 10 bases sitting between them. From germline, CDR1 is SGHDT and CDR2 YYEEEE. The CDR3 totals 12 residues. The CDR3 loop reads CASRLGWTEAFF. The CDR3 DNA follows: TGTGCCAGCAGACTGGGCTGGACTGAAGCTTTCTTT.

The genes are TRBV19 and TRBJ1-2; D is unresolved. Germline CDR1 reads LNHDA; CDR2 reads SQIVND (reference sequence). The CDR3 contains 13 residues. V was shortened by 9 bases and J by 5 bases, with 16 bases between the two germline ends. The CDR3 loop reads CASRLPGFYGYTF. The CDR3 DNA reads TGTGCCAGCAGACTTCCCGGATTTTATGGCTACACCTTC.

V and J are TRBV20-1 and TRBJ2-2; D tentatively reads TRBD1 or TRBD2 (5 bases each). Germline CDR1 DFQATT, CDR2 SNEGSKA (reference sequence). V was cut by 5 bases and J by 6 bases, with 19 bases left in between. The CDR3 covers 15 residues. CDR3 protein: CSAGSAWGWAGELFF. CDR3 coding DNA: TGCAGTGCTGGCAGTGCGTGGGGGTGGGCCGGGGAGCTGTTTTTT.

The chain is built from TRBV7-9 and TRBJ2-3, with D maybe TRBD2 (6 bases). The CDR3 has 15 residues. CDR1 and CDR2 from the germline V gene are SEHNR and FQNEAQ (reference sequence). Trimming took 0 bases from V and 2 from J, leaving 9 bases between them. CDR3: CASSLASGFTDTQYF. DNA of the CDR3: TGTGCCAGCAGCTTAGCGAGCGGGTTCACAGATACGCAGTATTTT.

This clonotype appeared a few times. The CDR3 coding sequence is TGTGCCAGCAAACCCGCCGGGGGGGCCTCGAATGAGCAGTTCTTC. Translated, it gives CASKPAGGASNEQFF. The rearrangement links TRBV6-2 or TRBV6-3 to TRBJ2-1, with 8 bases that match TRBD2. V was pared by 7 bases and J by 7 bases, with 12 bases of the junction left unmatched. The CDR3 loop spans 15 amino acids. Germline-derived CDR1 and CDR2 are MNHEY and SVGEGT.

This chain uses TRBV20-1 with TRBJ2-5, with 15 nucleotides matching TRBD2. This CDR3 has 16 residues. CDR1 is DFQATT, CDR2 SNEGSKA, per germline (reference sequence). After removal of 4 bases from V and 1 base from J, the junction contained 4 bases not matched to a gene. CDR3 sequence: CSAKGLAGGFQETQYF. In nucleotides, the CDR3 is TGCAGTGCTAAGGGACTAGCGGGGGGCTTCCAAGAGACCCAGTACTTC.

This clonotype was counted only a few times. The chain has TRBV6-6 and TRBJ2-1; D is possibly TRBD2 (5 bases). The CDR3 is 13 residues long. CDR1 MNHNY and CDR2 SVGAGI come from the germline V gene (reference sequence). Trimming cost V 6 bases and J 2 bases, with 8 bases left between them. The CDR3: CASSQAAYNEQFF. The CDR3 coding sequence is TGTGCCAGCAGCCAAGCGGCCTACAATGAGCAGTTCTTC.

This rearrangement joins TRBV20-1 to TRBJ2-7; 8 bases map to TRBD2. V was pared by 2 bases and J by 0 bases, with 12 bases of the junction left unmatched. Per the germline V gene, CDR1 is DFQATT and CDR2 is SNEGSKA (reference sequence). CDR3 length: 17 residues. CDR3 nucleotide sequence: TGCAGTGCTAGACGGTCCGGCGGGGGGCGATTCTCCTACGAGCAGTACTTC. Translation: CSARRSGGGRFSYEQYF.

This clonotype was observed a few times. The V gene is TRBV10-3, the J gene TRBJ1-4, with TRBD1 matching over 7 bases. Unmatched junction bases numbered 7, after V lost 4 bases and J lost 5 bases. The CDR3 covers 15 residues. Germline lookup yields CDR1 ENHRY and CDR2 SYGVKD. This CDR3 reads CAISGGDRENEKLFF. The DNA of the CDR3 is TGTGCCATCAGTGGGGGGGACAGAGAGAATGAAAAACTGTTTTTT.

This clonotype was seen a few times. The chain uses TRBV10-3 and TRBJ2-2; D unclear. Germline loops: CDR1 ENHRY, CDR2 SYGVKD. V lost 2 bases to trimming and J lost 2 bases, with 3 bases between them. This CDR3 spans 13 amino acids. The CDR3 protein is CAISEINTGELFF. The CDR3 DNA reads TGTGCCATCAGTGAGATTAACACCGGGGAGCTGTTTTTT.

This clonotype was detected a few times. The rearrangement uses TRBV12-3 or TRBV12-4 and TRBJ2-5; the match to TRBD2 covers 9 bases. The CDR3 is made up of 15 amino acids. The junction had 9 bases not matched to a gene; V was cut back by 5 bases and J by 5 bases. This chain's CDR3 is CASSPQRGAGETQYF. The CDR3 region has the DNA TGTGCCAGCAGTCCCCAGCGGGGGGCCGGGGAGACCCAGTACTTC.

The chain is built from TRBV27 and TRBJ2-5; D may be TRBD1 (6 bases). CDR3 length: 16 residues. CDR1 and CDR2 (germline): MNHEY, SMNVEV (reference sequence). V lost 6 bases, J lost 4 bases, and 21 bases lay in between. In nucleotides, the CDR3 is TGTGCCAGCAGCCTCGGTATGAGGGGGAGAGGAGAGACCCAGTACTTC. Its translation is CASSLGMRGRGETQYF.

This clonotype came up a few times. The chain uses TRBV9 and TRBJ2-2; 9 bases line up with TRBD1. The germline V gene encodes CDR1 SGDLS and CDR2 YYNGEE. The ends lost 3 bases at V and 3 bases at J; junction bases unmatched: 6. The CDR3 consists of 16 residues. The CDR3 spells CASSEGDRVDTGELFF. The DNA for the CDR3 is TGTGCCAGCAGCGAGGGGGACAGGGTAGACACCGGGGAGCTGTTTTTT.

The CDR3 loop is CASSYQGENTEAFF. The CDR3 DNA follows: TGTGCCAGCAGTTACCAGGGAGAGAACACTGAAGCTTTCTTT. The chain joins TRBV6-5 to TRBJ1-1; perhaps TRBD1 as D (5 bases). Germline V gives CDR1 MNHEY, CDR2 SVGAGI. V lost 2 bases, J lost 1 base, and 8 bases lay in between. This CDR3 region has 14 residues.

The CDR3 nucleotides are TGCGCCAGCAGCGGTGGGGGACAAATCCAAGAGACCCAGTACTTC. It codes for CASSGGGQIQETQYF. The chain uses TRBV5-1 and TRBJ2-5, with a tentative D call TRBD1 (6 bases). V lost 4 bases to trimming and J lost 1 base, with 14 bases between them. Germline assignment: CDR1 SGHRS and CDR2 YFSETQ. The CDR3 sequence is 15 residues long.

The genes are TRBV20-1 and TRBJ1-1, with D perhaps TRBD1 (5 bases). The V gene's germline CDR1 is DFQATT and CDR2 SNEGSKA (reference sequence). V dropped 5 bases and J dropped 3 bases, with 13 bases sitting between them. This CDR3 is 13 amino acids long. The DNA of the CDR3 is TGCAGTGCTCCCGGACGAGGGGACACTGAAGCTTTCTTT. Protein sequence: CSAPGRGDTEAFF.

The chain employs TRBV7-8 and TRBJ2-7; 7 nucleotides line up with TRBD2. The CDR3 is 14 residues long. After removal of 2 bases from V and 5 bases from J, the junction contained 6 bases not matched to a gene. Per germline, CDR1 SGHVS and CDR2 FQNEAQ. CDR3 region: CASSLFEGRDEQYF. DNA of the CDR3: TGTGCCAGCAGCTTATTCGAGGGGAGGGACGAGCAGTACTTC.

This clonotype occurred a few times. The gene calls are TRBV4-1 and TRBJ1-5; D is undetermined. The V end lost 1 base, the J end lost 6 bases, and 10 bases lay between the germline ends. Germline values: CDR1 MGHRA, CDR2 YSYEKL. The CDR3 is 14 amino acids. The CDR3 sequence: CASSQVTSSQPQHF. In DNA form, the CDR3 reads TGCGCCAGCAGCCAAGTGACCTCGAGTCAGCCCCAGCATTTT.

With respect to this clonotype: An end of the junction differs from the germline gene, which may be a read error. This chain uses TRBV6-2 or TRBV6-3 with TRBJ2-2; TRBD2 agrees at 10 bases. CDR3 length: 16 amino acids. Germline values: CDR1 MNHEY, CDR2 SVGEGT. The CDR3 nucleotides read TGTGCCAGCAGTCTCGGGGGACTAGCGAACTCCGGGGAGCTGTTTTTT. Translated: CASSLGGLANSGELFF.

This chain uses TRBV7-2 with TRBJ2-5; unclear D gene. V was clipped by 1 base and J by 5 bases, with 14 bases between them. Germline assignment: CDR1 SGHTA and CDR2 FQGNSA. CDR3 length: 15 amino acids. In DNA form, the CDR3 reads TGTGCCAGCAGCTTAGATCGTCCGGGTGGTGAGACCCAGTACTTC. The encoded protein is CASSLDRPGGETQYF. Based on the CDR3 plus reference TRBV7-2 and TRBJ2-5, the full variable domain is GAGVSQSPSNKVTEKGKDVELRCDPISGHTALYWYRQSLGQGLEFLIYFQGNSAPDKSGLPSDRFSAERTGGSVSTLTIQRTQQEDSAVYLCASSLDRPGGETQYFGPGTRLLVL.

This clonotype was seen a handful of times. The chain has TRBV5-1 and TRBJ2-1, with TRBD2 matching 10 bases. This CDR3 has 16 residues. From germline, CDR1 is SGHRS and CDR2 YFSETQ. Losses at the gene ends were 0 bases for V and 3 bases for J; bases not matched to a gene: 3. The CDR3 nucleotides are TGCGCCAGCAGCTTGGAGACTAGCGGGCGCTACAATGAGCAGTTCTTC. This encodes CASSLETSGRYNEQFF.

This clonotype was counted between two and nine times. The rearrangement links TRBV11-2 to TRBJ1-5; the D gene is possibly TRBD1 (6 bases). The CDR3 has 16 residues. Germline V lookup: CDR1 SGHAT, CDR2 FQNNGV. V lost 1 base, J lost 6 bases, and 16 bases lay in between. CDR3 DNA sequence: TGTGCCAGCAGCTTAGGCCGAGGGGGAAAAGGTCAGCCCCAGCATTTT. Amino acid sequence: CASSLGRGGKGQPQHF.